These 31 T cell receptor beta chains were all obtained from the same sample, sequenced in a study of T cells in Graves' hyperthyroidism and ophthalmopathy (dated by TCRdb to the late 2010s). The library was obtained by multiplex PCR. For sequencing, an Illumina HiSeq 2000 was employed. TCR beta CDR3 regions were amplified from RNA transcripts. The TCR CDR3 was subjected to a first round of RT-PCR using the HTBI primer set and the Qiagen OneStep RT-PCR kit. TCRdb applied fastp at Q25 and MiXCR to the public reads, then kept only in-frame beta chains. Entries are consolidated by CDR3 protein sequence, retaining the most common genes and DNA. The sample table holds 150,000 to 200,000 distinct CDR3 sequences, of which over 7.5% were seen once. Roughly a fifth of the sample rests with the top ten. The sample was blood. These TCRs come from a woman younger than 30 with Graves' hyperthyroidism that later progressed to Graves' ophthalmopathy.

In this sample, this clonotype turned up many times. The chain carries TRBV7-9 and TRBJ2-1; 11 bases map to TRBD1. The germline V gene encodes CDR1 SEHNR and CDR2 FQNEAQ (reference sequence). V lost 4 bases to trimming and J lost 7 bases; unmatched junction nucleotides: 6. The CDR3 contains 15 residues. The CDR3 sequence: CASSWGQGDLNEQFF. DNA of the CDR3: TGTGCCAGCAGCTGGGGACAGGGGGATTTAAATGAGCAGTTCTTC.

V is TRBV9 and J is TRBJ1-2; no clear D gene. The V gene lost 0 bases and the J gene lost 2 bases, with 17 bases spanning the gap. The germline V gene encodes CDR1 SGDLS and CDR2 YYNGEE. The CDR3 is 17 residues long. The CDR3: CASSVGEGVRSNYGYTF. DNA for the CDR3: TGTGCCAGCAGCGTAGGGGAGGGTGTTAGGAGCAACTATGGCTACACCTTC.

This clonotype was seen repeatedly, ten times or more. J is TRBJ1-1 and V is TRBV30; tentative D call: TRBD1 (6 bases). In germline, CDR1 is GTSNPN, CDR2 SVGIG (reference sequence). The CDR3 is 14 residues long. Trimming stripped 2 bases from V and 4 bases from J, with 14 bases between. CDR3 loop: CAWSLGVRGTEAFF. The CDR3 nucleotides are TGTGCCTGGAGTTTAGGTGTCAGGGGCACTGAAGCTTTCTTT.

This clonotype showed up many times. V usage is TRBV15 and J usage is TRBJ2-3; D gene ambiguous. The CDR3 loop spans 12 amino acids. CDR1 is LNHNV, CDR2 YYDKDF, per germline (reference sequence). Trimming removed 1 base from V and 7 bases from J, with 6 bases in between. CDR3 region: CATSRARYTQYF. As DNA, the CDR3 is TGTGCCACCAGCAGAGCTCGGTATACGCAGTATTTT.

This clonotype was counted many times. The chain is built from TRBV9 and TRBJ2-2, with D perhaps matching TRBD2 (6 bases). The germline CDR1 and CDR2 sequences are SGDLS and YYNGEE. The CDR3 length is 16 residues. V lost 0 bases, J lost 1 base, and 10 bases lay in between. CDR3 amino acids: CASSVDGGVNTGELFF. Written as DNA, the CDR3 is TGTGCCAGCAGCGTAGATGGCGGGGTGAACACCGGGGAGCTGTTTTTT.

This chain connects TRBV24-1 to TRBJ2-7; 10 bases align to TRBD1. V shed 10 bases and J 4 bases; nucleotides not matched to a gene: 9. The CDR3 consists of 14 residues. The germline CDR1 and CDR2 sequences are KGHDR and SFDVKD. CDR3: CATITPGQGYEQYF. Here the CDR3 DNA reads TGTGCCACGATAACTCCGGGACAGGGGTACGAGCAGTACTTC.

Many counts were recorded for this clonotype. The chain joins TRBV2 to TRBJ2-1, with D unclear. V was cut by 4 bases and J by 0 bases, with 10 bases left in between. CDR1 SNHLY and CDR2 FYNNEI come from the germline V gene. This CDR3 contains 15 residues. The CDR3 protein is CASSGGQNSYNEQFF. As DNA, the CDR3 is TGTGCCAGCAGTGGGGGTCAAAACTCCTACAATGAGCAGTTCTTC.

This clonotype was observed at least ten times. This chain connects TRBV11-3 to TRBJ2-1; 9 bases fit TRBD1. The CDR3 sequence is 15 residues long. Germline assignment: CDR1 SGHNT and CDR2 YENEEA. Trimming removed 3 bases from V and 3 bases from J; junction bases left unmatched: 3. Here the CDR3 DNA reads TGTGCCAGCAGCTTCCGGGACAGGGACTACAATGAGCAGTTCTTC. It yields the protein CASSFRDRDYNEQFF.

In this sample, this clonotype turned up many times. This chain connects TRBV28 to TRBJ2-3; D remains unclear. The V gene's germline CDR1 is MDHEN and CDR2 SYDVKM. CDR3 size: 13 residues. The germline V and J ends were trimmed by 3 bases and 6 bases, with 10 bases remaining between them. The CDR3 DNA sequence: TGTGCCAGCAGTTTTGGGTTACCGGATACGCAGTATTTT. Amino acid sequence: CASSFGLPDTQYF. The complete variable domain, with remaining parts taken from reference TRBV28 and TRBJ2-3, reads DVKVTQSSRYLVKRTGEKVFLECVQDMDHENMFWYRQDPGLGLRLIYFSYDVKMKEKGDIPEGYSVSREKKERFSLILESASTNQTSMYLCASSFGLPDTQYFGPGTRLTVL.

This clonotype has at least ten counts. The V and J genes are TRBV7-8 and TRBJ2-3, with 9 bases fitting TRBD1. This CDR3 spans 19 amino acids. Germline-derived CDR1 and CDR2 are SGHVS and FQNEAQ. V dropped 1 base and J dropped 2; count of bases not matched to a gene: 13. CDR3 in DNA: TGTGCCAGCAGCTTAGAAATTGTTGTTGGGGACAGGGTCACAGATACGCAGTATTTT. Translation: CASSLEIVVGDRVTDTQYF.

For the CDR3, the DNA is TGTGCCAGCAGCTTAAGGCTAGCGGGAACGCTAGAAGAGACCCAGTACTTC. This codes for CASSLRLAGTLEETQYF. The V gene is TRBV7-2, the J gene TRBJ2-5, with 9 bases fitting TRBD2. The junction had 10 bases not matched to a gene; V was cut back by 2 bases and J by 3 bases. The CDR3 runs to 17 residues. Per germline, CDR1 SGHTA and CDR2 FQGNSA.

This sequence joins TRBV4-1 and TRBJ2-3, with 11 bases fitting TRBD2. V trimming: 0 bases; J trimming: 2 bases; junction bases outside the gene matches: 7. From germline, CDR1 is MGHRA and CDR2 YSYEKL. The CDR3 covers 18 residues. In nucleotides, the CDR3 is TGCGCCAGCAGCCAAGATGGGTTAGCGGGAGGGCCCACAGATACGCAGTATTTT. Protein: CASSQDGLAGGPTDTQYF.

This clonotype was observed at least ten times. The rearrangement uses TRBV6-6 and TRBJ1-2; D is uncertain. This CDR3 has 16 residues. Germline V gene lookup returns CDR1 MNHNY and CDR2 SVGAGI (reference sequence). Trimming stripped 2 bases from V and 1 base from J, with 14 bases between. The CDR3 spells CASSYGRARVNYGYTF. The DNA of the CDR3 is TGTGCCAGCAGTTACGGTCGGGCGAGGGTTAACTATGGCTACACCTTC.

Many counts were recorded for this clonotype. The rearrangement uses TRBV25-1 and TRBJ1-4; D gene uncertain. The length of the CDR3 is 20 residues. The ends were cut back, 4 bases at V and 0 bases at J, with 24 bases in the middle. Germline CDR1 and CDR2: MGHDK and SYGVNS. CDR3 nucleotide sequence: TGTGCCAGCAGTGGGATCAGGACGGAGGGAACAAGACCAACTAATGAAAAACTGTTTTTT. Amino acid sequence: CASSGIRTEGTRPTNEKLFF.

This clonotype was detected ten times or more. The rearrangement joins TRBV2 to TRBJ1-1; tentative D call: TRBD1 (5 bases). The V end was cut by 1 base, the J end by 0 bases, with 9 bases between. Germline V CDR1 and CDR2: SNHLY, FYNNEI. CDR3 length equals 15 residues. The CDR3: CASSEGGVMNTEAFF. The CDR3 bases are TGTGCCAGCAGTGAAGGGGGGGTAATGAACACTGAAGCTTTCTTT.

This clonotype was seen repeatedly, ten times or more. This rearrangement joins TRBV7-9 to TRBJ2-1, with D maybe TRBD1 (6 bases). The CDR3 is made up of 17 amino acids. The V and J ends lost 4 bases and 0 bases respectively, with 16 bases between them. Germline lookup yields CDR1 SEHNR and CDR2 FQNEAQ (reference sequence). The CDR3 reads CASSSLTGLGSYNEQFF. CDR3 DNA sequence: TGTGCCAGCAGCTCCCTAACAGGGCTAGGCTCCTACAATGAGCAGTTCTTC.

This clonotype was recorded at least ten times. The V gene is TRBV30, the J gene TRBJ1-6; no clear D. Germline CDR1 reads GTSNPN; CDR2 reads SVGIG (reference sequence). Deletions cut 0 bases from V and 9 bases from J, with 12 bases between. The CDR3 covers 14 residues. Written as DNA, the CDR3 is TGTGCCTGGAGTGTACCTGGGGAGGCTTCACCCCTCCACTTT. Translation: CAWSVPGEASPLHF.

CDR3 bases: TGCAGTGCAAAACAAGCGGGGGTGGACGGCGGGGCCCAGTACTTC. It translates to CSAKQAGVDGGAQYF. V and J are TRBV20-1 and TRBJ2-5, with 8 bases that match TRBD2. Germline lookup yields CDR1 DFQATT and CDR2 SNEGSKA (reference sequence). The CDR3 runs to 15 residues. Unmatched junction bases numbered 18, after V lost 6 bases and J lost 9 bases.

The sample holds many counts of this clonotype. J is TRBJ1-5 and V is TRBV4-2, with D uncertain. The V and J ends lost 0 bases and 7 bases respectively, with 7 bases between them. The CDR3 is made up of 13 amino acids. In germline, CDR1 is LGHNA, CDR2 YNFKEQ. The CDR3 DNA sequence: TGTGCCAGCAGCCAAGATTGGGTACAGCCCCAGCATTTT. Amino acid sequence: CASSQDWVQPQHF.

As concerns this clonotype: This may arise from a read error, as a much more abundant clone is one base away. The chain has TRBV5-6 and TRBJ2-2; 7 bases align to TRBD1. CDR1 is SGHDT and CDR2 is YYEEEE in the germline V gene. The CDR3 covers 16 residues. CDR3 loop: CASSLVDRADTRELFF. The CDR3 DNA follows: TGTGCCAGCAGCTTAGTCGACAGGGCGGACACCCGGGAGCTGTTTTTT.

This clonotype showed up many times. The gene calls are TRBV29-1 and TRBJ2-7; 11 bases are shared with TRBD2. The CDR3 is made up of 14 amino acids. Trimming at V came to 5 bases and at J to 7 bases, leaving 10 bases not matched to a gene. Germline V gives CDR1 SQVTM, CDR2 ANQGSEA. Written as DNA, the CDR3 is TGCAGCGTTTTAGCGGGAGGGTCCCCAGGGGAGCAGTACTTC. Translated: CSVLAGGSPGEQYF.

This clonotype appeared a few times. The V call is TRBV13, the J call TRBJ2-5, with 10 bases matching TRBD2. Trimming took 6 bases from V and 5 from J; bases not matched to a gene: 3. This CDR3 has 13 residues. Per germline, CDR1 PRHDT and CDR2 FYEKMQ (reference sequence). The CDR3: CASSTAGGETQYF. The CDR3 DNA sequence: TGTGCCAGCAGTACAGCGGGGGGGGAGACCCAGTACTTC.

This clonotype was picked up a small number of times. V is TRBV11-3 and J is TRBJ2-3; D is possibly TRBD2 (6 bases). This CDR3 has 13 amino acids. Germline V gene sequence: CDR1 SGHNT, CDR2 YENEEA. V was pared by 1 base and J by 8 bases, with 10 bases between. CDR3 DNA sequence: TGTGCCAGCAGCTTAGTAAACGGGGGTACGCAGTATTTT. Protein sequence: CASSLVNGGTQYF. The whole variable domain, filled in from reference TRBV11-3 and TRBJ2-3, reads EAGVVQSPRYKIIEKKQPVAFWCNPISGHNTLYWYLQNLGQGPELLIRYENEEAVDDSQLPKDRFSAERLKGVDSTLKIQPAELGDSAVYLCASSLVNGGTQYFGPGTRLTVL.

This clonotype occurred many times. This chain uses TRBV7-8 with TRBJ2-7; 13 bases agree with TRBD2. V lost 1 base, J lost 7 bases, and 7 bases stayed unmatched. Germline-derived CDR1 and CDR2 are SGHVS and FQNEAQ. This CDR3 has 16 residues. This chain's CDR3 is CASSLELAGGAEEQYF. In DNA, the CDR3 is TGTGCCAGCAGCTTAGAACTAGCGGGAGGGGCGGAGGAGCAGTACTTC.

This clonotype was detected ten times or more. V and J are TRBV20-1 and TRBJ2-1, with D hard to call. This CDR3 has 13 residues. Between the trimmed V and J ends, which lost 6 bases and 5 bases, there was a span of 14 bases. Germline V gene lookup returns CDR1 DFQATT and CDR2 SNEGSKA (reference sequence). CDR3 residues: CSAPLWANNEQFF. The CDR3 region has the DNA TGCAGTGCCCCTCTGTGGGCCAACAATGAGCAGTTCTTC.

This clonotype occurred many times. The V gene is TRBV24-1, the J gene TRBJ2-5; D is perhaps TRBD1 or TRBD2 (5 bases each). Between the trimmed V and J ends, which lost 6 bases and 5 bases, there was a span of 15 bases. The CDR3 runs to 14 residues. Germline CDR1 reads KGHDR; CDR2 reads SFDVKD. Written as DNA, the CDR3 is TGTGCCACCAGTCCCGGGGACCCCTCGGAGACCCAGTACTTC. This gives the protein CATSPGDPSETQYF.

The CDR3: CASSPPGLGNQPQHF. In DNA form, the CDR3 reads TGTGCCAGCAGTCCCCCGGGACTAGGGAATCAGCCCCAGCATTTT. This chain links TRBV6-1 with TRBJ1-5; D is possibly TRBD1 (5 bases). This CDR3 comprises 15 residues. Between the trimmed V and J ends, which lost 5 bases and 4 bases, there was a span of 15 bases. Germline V lookup: CDR1 MNHNS, CDR2 SASEGT.

This clonotype was detected many times. V usage is TRBV3-1 and J usage is TRBJ1-1, with 10 bases that match TRBD1. The V gene end was trimmed by 2 bases and the J gene end by 6 bases; junction bases not matched to a gene: 3. This CDR3 is 14 amino acids long. Germline V gives CDR1 LGHDT, CDR2 YNNKEL (reference sequence). CDR3 loop: CASSQRQGASEAFF. DNA of the CDR3: TGTGCCAGCAGCCAACGACAGGGGGCCTCTGAAGCTTTCTTT.

This clonotype was observed a few times. The chain recombines TRBV13 with TRBJ1-2; TRBD1 is a possible D gene (6 bases). The V end lost 5 bases, the J end lost 10 bases, and 20 bases lay between the germline ends. Germline lookup yields CDR1 PRHDT and CDR2 FYEKMQ (reference sequence). The CDR3 extends over 14 amino acids. CDR3 loop: CASSLTGGAADYTF. The DNA of the CDR3 is TGTGCCAGCAGCCTCACCGGGGGGGCAGCCGACTACACCTTC.

This clonotype was detected ten times or more. The chain carries TRBV19 and TRBJ2-1; perhaps TRBD2 as D (6 bases). The ends were cut back, 6 bases at V and 6 bases at J, with 12 bases in the middle. Germline CDR1 and CDR2: LNHDA and SQIVND (reference sequence). The CDR3 is 13 amino acids. The CDR3 is CASRGGMANEQFF. CDR3 nucleotides: TGTGCCAGTAGAGGAGGGATGGCCAATGAGCAGTTCTTC.

This chain joins TRBV3-1 and TRBJ1-6; D call uncertain. The CDR3 runs to 14 residues. V lost 1 base to trimming and J lost 7 bases, with 8 bases between them. Germline V lookup: CDR1 LGHDT, CDR2 YNNKEL (reference sequence). CDR3 coding DNA: TGTGCCAGCAGCCAAGGAGGGAGCAATTCACCCCTCCACTTT. Amino acid sequence: CASSQGGSNSPLHF.